This T cell receptor (beta chain) emerged from a study of T cells in Graves' hyperthyroidism and ophthalmopathy. From germline, CDR1 is SEHNR and CDR2 FQNEAQ (reference sequence). V gave up 4 bases and J gave up 6 bases, with 0 bases separating them. The CDR3 contains 10 residues. Amplification yielded TCR beta CDR3 regions, with RNA transcripts as the source. The HTBI primer set drove a first-round RT-PCR of the TCR CDR3. Each CDR3 protein is one row after TCRdb ran MiXCR on the multiplex PCR reads. This sample yields about 270,000 distinct CDR3 sequences, of which over 20% are seen a single time; roughly 60% belongs to the top ten.

Sequencing was carried out using blood. This chain uses TRBV7-9 with TRBJ2-2, with D uncertain. The TCR was taken from a man aged 25 to 40 with Graves' ophthalmopathy. CDR3 region: CASSSGELFF. Here the CDR3 DNA reads TGTGCCAGCAGCTCCGGGGAGCTGTTTTTT.